This T cell receptor beta chain emerged from a study of CD8 T cells in ankylosing spondylitis. Study-level findings and limits: Reportedly, significant enrichment of disease-linked clones occurred in matched ankylosing spondylitis synovial fluid. Seven to nine highly homologous variants formed a TCR beta motif that appeared characteristic of ankylosing spondylitis blood. Some motif variants were previously reported in reactive arthritis synovial fluid and blood.

For this clonotype: The antigen remains unidentified.

Libraries for TCR beta were made by quantitative 5'-RACE with molecular barcodes. TCRdb reprocessed the 5' RACE reads via MiXCR and lists one record per CDR3 protein. The sample has hundreds of thousands of distinct CDR3 sequences, approximately 17% seen once; the top ten hold 1%. Germline V CDR1 and CDR2: SGHRS, YFSETQ. V was clipped by 3 bases and J by 0 bases; unmatched bases: 3. This CDR3 comprises 14 residues. The origin of this receptor is a male donor with ankylosing spondylitis. The gene calls are TRBV5-1 and TRBJ2-7, with 7 bases aligning to TRBD1. The specimen sequenced was blood, either unsorted or a sorted T cell fraction (not recorded which). Written as DNA, the CDR3 is TGCGCCAGCAGCTGGGGGACAGACTCCTACGAGCAGTACTTC. Encoded protein: CASSWGTDSYEQYF.